The 7 T cell receptor beta chains below come from one sample, sequenced in a study of T cell responses to AZD1222 COVID-19 vaccine. Some clones are missing from TCRdb's copy, which holds only in-frame ones; the method was immunoSEQ multiplex PCR. The data hold approximately 50,000 clones, with approximately 83% observed a single time. Sequencing was performed on peripheral blood, taken 28 days after the second AZD1222 dose. These receptors were collected from an adult who received the AZD1222 COVID-19 vaccine.

The table lists this clone with a count of one. The V call is TRBV9, the J call TRBJ2-2, with D possibly being TRBD1 (6 bases). Trimming removed 1 base at V and 5 bases at J, with 24 bases between. The CDR3 covers 19 residues. Germline lookup yields CDR1 SGDLS and CDR2 YYNGEE. CDR3 amino acids: CASSVSRNGPVRGTGELFF. In nucleotides, the CDR3 is TGTGCCAGCAGCGTATCTCGGAATGGTCCCGTCAGGGGAACCGGGGAGCTGTTTTTT.

The rearrangement joins TRBV7-9 to TRBJ2-5; D unresolved. V shed 5 bases and J shed 5 bases, with 12 bases lying between them. CDR1 and CDR2 from the germline V gene are SEHNR and FQNEAQ (reference sequence). The CDR3 sequence is 13 residues long. The CDR3: CASSPREFETQYF. The CDR3, as DNA: TGTGCCAGCAGCCCCCGCGAGTTTGAGACCCAGTACTTC.

This clone showed up just once. Here the CDR3 reads CASSLQGQADEQFF. CDR3 nucleotide sequence: TGTGCCAGCAGCTTACAGGGCCAGGCGGATGAGCAGTTCTTC. V and J are TRBV7-3 and TRBJ2-1; D perhaps matches TRBD1 (5 bases). Germline loops: CDR1 SGHTA, CDR2 FQGTGA. V was shortened by 2 bases and J by 8 bases, with 13 bases between the two germline ends. CDR3 length: 14 amino acids.

The chain couples TRBV11-3 to TRBJ2-1; 14 bases fit TRBD2. Germline trimming cut 6 bases from V and 7 bases from J; bases unmatched to any gene: 5. Germline CDR1 and CDR2: SGHNT and YENEEA. The CDR3 runs to 15 residues. The CDR3 DNA reads as TGTGCCAGCAGTTTCCGGACTAGCGGGAGGAATGAGCAGTTCTTC. This sequence encodes CASSFRTSGRNEQFF.

The chain uses TRBV29-1 and TRBJ2-1, with D possibly TRBD1 on 7 matching bases. This CDR3 region has 12 residues. Germline lookup yields CDR1 SQVTM and CDR2 ANQGSEA. V was clipped by 7 bases and J by 12 bases, with 19 bases between them. The CDR3 coding sequence is TGCAGCGCGACTATGGCAGGGGGAGGGCAGTTCTTC. Translating it yields CSATMAGGGQFF.

The chain has TRBV7-2 and TRBJ1-6; 9 nucleotides match TRBD1. This CDR3 is 15 amino acids long. After removal of 0 bases from V and 7 bases from J, the junction contained 1 base not matched to a gene. Germline V gives CDR1 SGHTA, CDR2 FQGNSA. CDR3 DNA: TGTGCCAGCAGCTTAGCTGGGACAGGGAATTCACCCCTCCACTTT. Protein product: CASSLAGTGNSPLHF.

V and J are TRBV7-9 and TRBJ1-2; 7 bases are a match to TRBD1. From germline, CDR1 is SEHNR and CDR2 FQNEAQ (reference sequence). The CDR3 spans 13 residues. The V gene end was trimmed by 5 bases and the J gene end by 6 bases; junction bases not matched to a gene: 6. In DNA form, the CDR3 reads TGTGCCAGCAGCCCAGACAGGGCAAATGGCTACACCTTC. This translates into CASSPDRANGYTF.